The 14 T cell receptor beta chains below come from one sample, sequenced in a study of T cell responses to AZD1222 COVID-19 vaccine. This table comes from immunoSEQ multiplex PCR, and its TCRdb copy is limited to in-frame clones, with some not included. The sample has 180,000 or so clones; over 90% are singletons. Source: peripheral blood, taken 28 days after the second AZD1222 dose. The source is an adult who received the AZD1222 COVID-19 vaccine.

CDR3 residues: CASSPRAILNTGELFF. In nucleotides, the CDR3 is TGTGCCAGCAGTCCGAGGGCCATCCTGAACACCGGGGAGCTGTTTTTT. V is TRBV27 and J is TRBJ2-2, with D tentatively TRBD2 (5 bases). V lost 5 bases, J lost 1 base, and 14 bases lay in between. This CDR3 region has 16 residues. The germline CDR1 and CDR2 sequences are MNHEY and SMNVEV (reference sequence).

This clone was detected once. The rearrangement joins TRBV7-2 to TRBJ1-1; D is unclear. The CDR3 totals 15 residues. V lost 5 bases and J lost 5, with 18 bases in between. The germline V gene encodes CDR1 SGHTA and CDR2 FQGNSA. CDR3 coding DNA: TGTGCCAGCAGCCTCGCATTCCGGGGTTCGACTGAAGCTTTCTTT. Translated: CASSLAFRGSTEAFF.

This chain uses TRBV2 with TRBJ1-4, with 11 positions matching TRBD1. Germline V gene sequence: CDR1 SNHLY, CDR2 FYNNEI. Trimming took 8 bases from V and 2 from J; bases not matched to a gene: 1. The CDR3 runs to 14 residues. CDR3: CASRDRGTNEKLFF. For the CDR3, the DNA is TGTGCCAGCCGGGACAGGGGGACTAATGAAAAACTGTTTTTT. The full variable domain, with the rest looked up from reference TRBV2 and TRBJ1-4, is EPEVTQTPSHQVTQMGQEVILRCVPISNHLYFYWYRQILGQKVEFLVSFYNNEISEKSEIFDDQFSVERPDGSNFTLKIRSTKLEDSAMYFCASRDRGTNEKLFFGSGTQLSVL.

The chain employs TRBV10-3 and TRBJ2-3; 11 bases are shared with TRBD1. The CDR3 loop spans 16 amino acids. The V segment lost 3 bases and the J segment 4 bases; nucleotides outside the gene matches: 6. Germline V gives CDR1 ENHRY, CDR2 SYGVKD. The CDR3 coding sequence is TGTGCCATCAGTGACCCCGGACAGGGGGCATCAGATACGCAGTATTTT. Encoded protein: CAISDPGQGASDTQYF.

J is TRBJ1-1 and V is TRBV27, with D uncertain. Trimming cost V 5 bases and J 1 base, with 11 bases left between them. Germline loops: CDR1 MNHEY, CDR2 SMNVEV (reference sequence). There are 14 residues in the CDR3. This chain's CDR3 is CASSPRPWNTEAFF. Here the CDR3 DNA reads TGTGCCAGCAGTCCCCGGCCCTGGAACACTGAAGCTTTCTTT.

The chain employs TRBV2 and TRBJ2-3; D unresolved. This CDR3 spans 14 amino acids. V lost 7 bases and J lost 1, with 12 bases in between. Germline CDR1 is SNHLY and CDR2 is FYNNEI. CDR3 loop: CASNSFSRTDTQYF. The CDR3 nucleotides are TGTGCCAGCAATTCTTTCTCCCGCACAGATACGCAGTATTTT.

The chain is built from TRBV19 and TRBJ2-3; the D call may be TRBD1 or TRBD2 (6 bases each). The CDR3 is 15 amino acids. V lost 4 bases and J lost 2, with 13 bases in between. Germline CDR1 is LNHDA and CDR2 is SQIVND (reference sequence). The CDR3 coding sequence is TGTGCCAGTAGTAGAAGGGGGAGGAACACAGATACGCAGTATTTT. Residues: CASSRRGRNTDTQYF.

Only one count was recorded for this clone. V is TRBV7-3 and J is TRBJ2-1; 10 bases are a match to TRBD2. The germline V gene has CDR1 SGHTA and CDR2 FQGTGA. Trimming cost V 5 bases and J 12 bases; bases outside gene matches: 7. CDR3 size: 13 residues. The CDR3 DNA reads TGTGCCAGCAGCCAAACCCGGACTAGCGGGCAGTTCTTC. Amino acids: CASSQTRTSGQFF.

This sequence joins TRBV2 and TRBJ2-7; D may correspond to TRBD1 or TRBD2 (5 bases each). Germline V gene sequence: CDR1 SNHLY, CDR2 FYNNEI. The V and J ends lost 9 bases and 7 bases respectively, with 19 bases between them. The CDR3 extends over 13 amino acids. The DNA of the CDR3 is TGTGCCAGTATTTCCGGGACCTTGGGGGAGCAGTACTTC. Amino acid sequence: CASISGTLGEQYF.

This clone was observed a single time. The chain has TRBV29-1 and TRBJ2-3; D is uncertain. Germline assignment: CDR1 SQVTM and CDR2 ANQGSEA. The ends were cut back, 3 bases at V and 5 bases at J, with 9 bases in the middle. This CDR3 spans 12 amino acids. CDR3 nucleotide sequence: TGCAGCGTTGACTGGGTGGGAGATACGCAGTATTTT. This sequence encodes CSVDWVGDTQYF.

V gene TRBV19 combines with J gene TRBJ1-2; D might be TRBD1 (6 bases). The CDR3 has 14 residues. V was clipped by 4 bases and J by 3 bases, with 12 bases between them. Per the germline V gene, CDR1 is LNHDA and CDR2 is SQIVND (reference sequence). CDR3 sequence: CASSTEQGYYGYTF. Here the CDR3 DNA reads TGTGCCAGTAGTACAGAACAGGGATACTATGGCTACACCTTC. Complete variable domain (other parts from reference TRBV19 and TRBJ1-2): DGGITQSPKYLFRKEGQNVTLSCEQNLNHDAMYWYRQDPGQGLRLIYYSQIVNDFQKGDIAEGYSVSREKKESFPLTVTSAQKNPTAFYLCASSTEQGYYGYTFGSGTRLTVV.

The J gene is TRBJ2-3, the V gene TRBV5-4; 9 bases are a match to TRBD1. V lost 7 bases and J lost 4; bases outside the gene matches: 4. The CDR3 is made up of 13 amino acids. The germline gives CDR1 SGHNT, CDR2 YYREEE (reference sequence). CDR3 region: CASGTGNPDTQYF. CDR3 nucleotides: TGTGCCAGCGGGACAGGGAACCCAGATACGCAGTATTTT.

The chain combines TRBV30 with TRBJ1-4; D gene ambiguous. V lost 3 bases and J lost 3, with 8 bases in between. Germline CDR1 is GTSNPN and CDR2 is SVGIG (reference sequence). This CDR3 spans 13 amino acids. This CDR3 is CAWRFRSNEKLFF. DNA for the CDR3: TGTGCCTGGAGATTCCGATCTAATGAAAAACTGTTTTTT.

In this sample, this clone turned up once. The chain uses TRBV12-3 or TRBV12-4 and TRBJ2-2; 7 bases agree with TRBD1. The CDR3 sequence is 13 residues long. Trimming took 4 bases from V and 7 from J; bases not matched to a gene: 3. CDR3 bases: TGTGCCAGCAGTTCCCAGGGGGTCGGGGAGCTGTTTTTT. Its translation: CASSSQGVGELFF.